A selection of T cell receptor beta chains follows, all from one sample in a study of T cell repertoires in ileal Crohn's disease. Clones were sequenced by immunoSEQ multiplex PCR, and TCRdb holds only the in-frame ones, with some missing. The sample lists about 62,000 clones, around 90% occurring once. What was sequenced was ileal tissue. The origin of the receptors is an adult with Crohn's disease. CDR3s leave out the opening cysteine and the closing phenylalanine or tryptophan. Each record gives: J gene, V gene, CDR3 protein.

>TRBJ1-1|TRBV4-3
ASRQTVLNTEAF
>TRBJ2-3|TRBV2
ASSEFAGILEDTQY
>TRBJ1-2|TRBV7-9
ASSQLLGVEGYGYT
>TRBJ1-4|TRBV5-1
ASSLLPRGQSTNEKLF
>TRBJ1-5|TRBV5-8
ASSSGMMNQPQH
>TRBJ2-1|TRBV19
ASSIGSGLDEQF
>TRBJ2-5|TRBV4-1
ASSQDEGLAAYQETQY
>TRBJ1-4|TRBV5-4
ASSLRGAREDEKLF
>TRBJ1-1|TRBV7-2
ASSLVATEAF
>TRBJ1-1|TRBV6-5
ASSAGFWHTEAF
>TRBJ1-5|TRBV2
ASSTFGTANQPQH
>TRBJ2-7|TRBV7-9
ASSPSGTGGYEQY
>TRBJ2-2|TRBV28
ASSGRTGELF
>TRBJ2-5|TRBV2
ASSVLAGLQETQY
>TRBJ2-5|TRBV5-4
ASSRTEETQY